This passage covers 29 T cell receptor beta chains from one sample sequenced in a study of response to subunit inactivated influenza vaccine. TCRdb reprocessed the RT-PCR reads with MiXCR, giving one entry per CDR3 protein. The table includes 250,000 to 350,000 distinct CDR3 sequences, roughly 20% detected once. The sample in question was PBMCs from blood, obtained roughly 20 months after vaccination. These receptors were collected from a man aged 45-69 years who received an inactivated influenza vaccine.

The chain couples TRBV7-2 to TRBJ2-5; D might be TRBD2 (6 bases). The CDR3 loop spans 13 amino acids. Per the germline V gene, CDR1 is SGHTA and CDR2 is FQGNSA. Trimming removed 3 bases at V and 5 bases at J, with 10 bases between. The CDR3 DNA reads as TGTGCCAGCAGCTTCGGGGGACGCGAGACCCAGTACTTC. This translates into CASSFGGRETQYF.

This sequence joins TRBV19 and TRBJ2-1; D not resolved. Trimming took 4 bases from V and 1 from J, leaving 11 bases between them. Germline CDR1 LNHDA, CDR2 SQIVND (reference sequence). The CDR3 totals 15 residues. CDR3 sequence: CASSTEDHSYNEQFF. The CDR3 nucleotides are TGTGCCAGTAGTACAGAGGACCATTCCTACAATGAGCAGTTCTTC. Full variable domain (missing parts from reference TRBV19 and TRBJ2-1): DGGITQSPKYLFRKEGQNVTLSCEQNLNHDAMYWYRQDPGQGLRLIYYSQIVNDFQKGDIAEGYSVSREKKESFPLTVTSAQKNPTAFYLCASSTEDHSYNEQFFGPGTRLTVL.

This clonotype occurred many times. The V call is TRBV28, the J call TRBJ1-3, with TRBD1 matching 8 bases. V was pared by 2 bases and J by 1 base, with 1 base of the junction left unmatched. The CDR3 has 15 amino acids. In germline, CDR1 is MDHEN, CDR2 SYDVKM. CDR3 sequence reads: CASSLTGGSGNTIYF. The CDR3 DNA follows: TGTGCCAGCAGTTTAACAGGGGGGTCTGGAAACACCATATATTTT.

The chain links TRBV11-1 to TRBJ1-4, with TRBD1 matching over 7 bases. This CDR3 spans 14 amino acids. Germline CDR1 reads SGHAT; CDR2 reads FQDESV (reference sequence). V lost 5 bases, J lost 6 bases, and 6 bases stayed unmatched. The CDR3 reads CASSIDREDEKLFF. In nucleotides, the CDR3 is TGTGCCAGCAGCATCGACAGGGAGGATGAAAAACTGTTTTTT.

V usage is TRBV6-2 or TRBV6-3 and J usage is TRBJ2-2; 11 nucleotides agree with TRBD2. The V gene end was trimmed by 8 bases and the J gene end by 5 bases; junction bases not matched to a gene: 7. Germline CDR1 reads MNHEY; CDR2 reads SVGEGT. CDR3 length equals 15 residues. This CDR3 is CASRLAGKRTGELFF. In nucleotides, the CDR3 is TGTGCCAGCCGACTAGCGGGGAAGAGGACCGGGGAGCTGTTTTTT.

The table lists this clonotype with many counts. This chain connects TRBV10-3 to TRBJ1-2; unclear D gene. CDR1 and CDR2 (germline): ENHRY, SYGVKD. V lost 8 bases and J 8 bases, leaving 18 bases between the germline ends. The length of the CDR3 is 13 residues. CDR3 residues: CAIVSLPGDGYTF. CDR3 DNA sequence: TGTGCCATCGTCTCCTTGCCGGGAGACGGCTACACCTTC.

V is TRBV5-1 and J is TRBJ2-7, with 7 bases lining up with TRBD1. This CDR3 is built from 14 residues. Trimming at V came to 4 bases and at J to 6 bases, leaving 10 bases not matched to a gene. Looked up from germline, CDR1 is SGHRS and CDR2 is YFSETQ. DNA for the CDR3: TGCGCCAGCAGCCTGCAATATACAGGGGCCGAGCAGTACTTC. Translated, it gives CASSLQYTGAEQYF.

In this sample, this clonotype turned up a few times. The chain carries TRBV5-1 and TRBJ2-7; 7 bases map to TRBD2. Germline trimming cut 0 bases from V and 6 bases from J; bases unmatched to any gene: 6. The CDR3 is 14 amino acids. Germline CDR1 reads SGHRS; CDR2 reads YFSETQ. In DNA form, the CDR3 reads TGCGCCAGCAGCTTGGCCCGGGGGGAGTTCGAGCAGTACTTC. It codes for CASSLARGEFEQYF.

This clonotype has just a few counts. V and J are TRBV28 and TRBJ1-2; TRBD1 matches at 7 bases. After removal of 8 bases from V and 2 bases from J, the junction contained 5 bases not matched to a gene. This CDR3 region has 13 residues. Germline lookup yields CDR1 MDHEN and CDR2 SYDVKM. As DNA, the CDR3 is TGTGCCAGCTGGGACAGCAGGAACTATGGCTACACCTTC. As protein: CASWDSRNYGYTF.

The chain links TRBV12-3 or TRBV12-4 to TRBJ2-1; TRBD2 agrees at 8 bases. The CDR3 is made up of 15 amino acids. The V and J ends lost 2 bases and 7 bases, in that order; junction bases with no gene match: 7. CDR3 amino acids: CASSLSGGARNEQFF. CDR3 nucleotides: TGTGCCAGCAGTTTATCGGGGGGGGCGAGGAATGAGCAGTTCTTC.

This clonotype came up a few times. The CDR3 DNA reads TGTGCCAGCAGCCAAGATTTGGCGGGACGTACCTTTTATGGCTACACCTTC. Amino acids: CASSQDLAGRTFYGYTF. This sequence joins TRBV4-2 and TRBJ1-2; D may be TRBD1 (5 bases). V was pared by 0 bases and J by 5 bases, with 19 bases between. The CDR3 is 17 residues long. In germline, CDR1 is LGHNA, CDR2 YNFKEQ.

This clonotype was observed a few times. The chain joins TRBV5-4 to TRBJ1-2, with TRBD1 as a possible D gene (6 bases). Between the trimmed V and J ends, which lost 0 bases and 4 bases, there was a span of 13 bases. Germline V CDR1 and CDR2: SGHNT, YYREEE (reference sequence). This CDR3 has 15 amino acids. CDR3 sequence (DNA): TGTGCCAGCAGCTTGGGCGGGGGGCGTACCTATGGCTACACCTTC. Translated, it gives CASSLGGGRTYGYTF.

The chain is built from TRBV20-1 and TRBJ2-7; 14 nucleotides align to TRBD2. The J segment lost 0 bases and the V segment lost 4 bases, leaving 2 bases of the junction unmatched. The CDR3 loop spans 15 amino acids. Germline V CDR1 and CDR2: DFQATT, SNEGSKA (reference sequence). CDR3 residues: CSAIGTSGSSYEQYF. In nucleotides, the CDR3 is TGCAGTGCTATAGGGACTAGCGGGAGCTCCTACGAGCAGTACTTC.

The chain employs TRBV28 and TRBJ2-3; tentative D call: TRBD1 (5 bases). This CDR3 region has 16 residues. Germline loops: CDR1 MDHEN, CDR2 SYDVKM. Between the trimmed V and J ends, which lost 6 bases and 6 bases, there was a span of 22 bases. This chain's CDR3 is CASRKTAGYQKDTQYF. The CDR3 bases are TGTGCCAGCAGAAAGACAGCCGGGTATCAAAAGGATACGCAGTATTTT.

This clonotype was seen ten or more times. The chain has TRBV6-2 or TRBV6-3 and TRBJ1-6; D uncertain. V lost 2 bases and J 8 bases, leaving 16 bases between the germline ends. The CDR3 covers 16 residues. CDR1 MNHEY and CDR2 SVGEGT come from the germline V gene. CDR3 DNA sequence: TGTGCCAGCAGTTACGGGCCACGACGTTCAGATTCACCCCTCCACTTT. Translating gives CASSYGPRRSDSPLHF.

This clonotype was seen many times. V is TRBV7-2 and J is TRBJ1-5, with D unclear. CDR1 is SGHTA, CDR2 FQGNSA, per germline. With 2 bases removed from V and 7 bases from J, the gap between germline ends came to 6 bases. The CDR3 contains 12 residues. Here the CDR3 reads CASSLRSQPQHF. The CDR3 nucleotides read TGTGCCAGCAGCTTAAGGTCCCAGCCCCAGCATTTT.

In this sample, this clonotype turned up many times. The chain's CDR3 is CAISESRGVGNQPQHF. DNA of the CDR3: TGTGCCATCAGTGAGTCCCGCGGGGTAGGAAATCAGCCCCAGCATTTT. The chain links TRBV10-3 to TRBJ1-5; D ambiguous. V was trimmed by 0 bases and J by 4 bases, leaving 13 bases between them. Germline CDR1 reads ENHRY; CDR2 reads SYGVKD. This CDR3 has 16 amino acids.

A few counts support this clonotype. CDR3 amino acids: CASSLGGSNEQFF. CDR3 DNA sequence: TGTGCCAGCTCCTTGGGAGGGAGCAATGAGCAGTTCTTC. J is TRBJ2-1 and V is TRBV12-3 or TRBV12-4; TRBD2 matches 7 bases. V dropped 8 bases and J dropped 6; count of bases not matched to a gene: 7. The CDR3 contains 13 residues.

This rearrangement joins TRBV6-5 to TRBJ1-2, with no clear D. Germline CDR1 reads MNHEY; CDR2 reads SVGAGI. V dropped 0 bases and J dropped 5 bases, with 16 bases sitting between them. The CDR3 loop spans 16 amino acids. The CDR3 coding sequence is TGTGCCAGCAGTTACTCTGTACTCCAGACTTTGTATGGCTACACCTTC. Translated, it gives CASSYSVLQTLYGYTF.

The gene calls are TRBV7-2 and TRBJ2-7; a possible D gene is TRBD2 (6 bases). There are 16 residues in the CDR3. Germline V gene sequence: CDR1 SGHTA, CDR2 FQGNSA. Between the trimmed V and J ends, which lost 1 base and 2 bases, there was a span of 15 bases. Here the CDR3 reads CASSLDGAGSPYEQYF. In DNA form, the CDR3 reads TGTGCCAGCAGCTTAGATGGTGCGGGATCCCCCTACGAGCAGTACTTC.

The rearrangement joins TRBV3-1 to TRBJ2-5; either TRBD1 or TRBD2 may supply D (5 bases each). Germline V gives CDR1 LGHDT, CDR2 YNNKEL (reference sequence). CDR3 length equals 12 residues. Trimming shortened V by 5 bases and J by 7 bases, and 11 bases separated the two germline ends. CDR3 amino acids: CASSKSGGTQYF. Written as DNA, the CDR3 is TGTGCCAGCAGCAAGAGTGGGGGGACCCAGTACTTC.

This clonotype has a handful of counts. The chain couples TRBV7-2 to TRBJ2-1; TRBD1 might be the D (5 bases). The CDR3 runs to 13 residues. CDR1 is SGHTA and CDR2 is FQGNSA in the germline V gene. V was clipped by 1 base and J by 5 bases, with 6 bases between them. CDR3 region: CASSLVRDNEQFF. DNA of the CDR3: TGTGCCAGCAGCTTAGTCAGGGACAATGAGCAGTTCTTC.

This clonotype has only one observation. The chain employs TRBV11-2 and TRBJ2-7; D is ambiguous. This CDR3 is 14 amino acids long. Germline values: CDR1 SGHAT, CDR2 FQNNGV. V dropped 4 bases and J dropped 2 bases, with 12 bases sitting between them. Here the CDR3 DNA reads TGTGCCAGCAGCTCCATAGCTTCTACCTACGAGCAGTACTTC. This codes for CASSSIASTYEQYF.

This clonotype was seen a handful of times. The chain couples TRBV4-3 to TRBJ2-2, with D perhaps TRBD1 or TRBD2 (5 bases each). Between the trimmed V and J ends, which lost 0 bases and 0 bases, there was a span of 17 bases. The CDR3 sequence is 19 residues long. Germline V lookup: CDR1 LGHNA, CDR2 YSLEER. This CDR3 is CASSQERGTEGANTGELFF. Written as DNA, the CDR3 is TGCGCCAGCAGCCAAGAGAGGGGTACCGAGGGAGCGAACACCGGGGAGCTGTTTTTT.

This clonotype was counted ten times or more. This sequence joins TRBV29-1 and TRBJ1-4, with TRBD1 as a possible D gene (6 bases). The CDR3 runs 11 residues. Germline lookup yields CDR1 SQVTM and CDR2 ANQGSEA. The V and J ends lost 6 bases and 8 bases respectively, with 10 bases between them. The CDR3 reads CSVRGLEKLFF. The CDR3 DNA is TGCAGCGTCAGGGGCTTAGAAAAACTGTTTTTT. Full variable domain (outside the CDR3, taken from reference TRBV29-1 and TRBJ1-4): SAVISQKPSRDICQRGTSLTIQCQVDSQVTMMFWYRQQPGQSLTLIATANQGSEATYESGFVIDKFPISRPNLTFSTLTVSNMSPEDSSIYLCSVRGLEKLFFGSGTQLSVL.

The chain links TRBV18 to TRBJ1-1, with 8 positions matching TRBD1. V was clipped by 2 bases and J by 1 base; unmatched bases: 9. CDR1 and CDR2 (germline): KGHSH, LQKENI. The CDR3 contains 17 residues. This chain's CDR3 is CASSPYSRQGTNTEAFF. CDR3 nucleotide sequence: TGTGCCAGCTCACCATATTCGAGACAGGGGACGAACACTGAAGCTTTCTTT.

This clonotype was observed at least ten times. J is TRBJ2-5 and V is TRBV12-3 or TRBV12-4; 10 positions agree with TRBD1. This CDR3 has 13 amino acids. The J segment lost 5 bases and the V segment lost 8 bases, leaving 5 bases of the junction unmatched. CDR3 in DNA: TGTGCCAGCGCAGACAGGGGGCGTGAGACCCAGTACTTC. Its protein product is CASADRGRETQYF.

This clonotype was seen ten or more times. The V and J genes are TRBV5-5 and TRBJ1-1, with 10 positions matching TRBD1. Germline assignment: CDR1 SGHKS and CDR2 YYEKEE (reference sequence). The CDR3 contains 18 residues. J was trimmed by 0 bases and V by 4 bases; bases with no gene match: 12. In DNA, the CDR3 is TGTGCCAGCAGCCCTTCAGGGGACAGGGGCGGGATGAACACTGAAGCTTTCTTT. Protein product: CASSPSGDRGGMNTEAFF.

The rearrangement joins TRBV7-9 to TRBJ2-4; the D gene is possibly TRBD2 (6 bases). The CDR3 length is 15 residues. Trimming shortened V by 2 bases and J by 4 bases, and 12 bases separated the two germline ends. Germline V lookup: CDR1 SEHNR, CDR2 FQNEAQ (reference sequence). The DNA of the CDR3 is TGTGCCAGCAGCTTAACTACGGGAGCAAAAAACATTCAGTACTTC. Protein: CASSLTTGAKNIQYF.